These T cell receptor beta chains were read from a single sample in a study of control samples from healthy donors and cancer patients. TCRdb keeps only in-frame clones here, not all; method: immunoSEQ multiplex PCR. The table lists some 120,000 clones, over 75% of them singletons. The sequenced sample consisted of PBMCs. The receptors come from a woman in her 50s with colorectal cancer. The CDR3 runs from the conserved cysteine through the conserved F or W. The D gene is left open where the match is weak. A row's size may be missing; if present it is once, few, many or a size class.

D,size,J,V,CDR3,DNA
NA,NA,TRBJ2-1,TRBV12-3/TRBV12-4,CASSFEIRGVLFF,TGTGCCAGCAGTTTCGAGATCCGAGGTGTTCTGTTCTTC
NA,NA,TRBJ1-2,TRBV2,CASSEDSRGYTF,TGTGCCAGCAGTGAAGATTCGCGGGGCTACACCTTC
NA,NA,TRBJ2-6,TRBV28,CASSLRLASGANVLTF,TGTGCCAGCAGTCTTAGACTTGCCTCTGGGGCCAACGTCCTGACTTTC
NA,NA,TRBJ1-2,TRBV28,CASTKPPSSVYGYTF,TGTGCCAGCACCAAACCCCCCAGCAGCGTCTATGGCTACACCTTC
NA,NA,TRBJ2-7,TRBV7-2,CASSDSDRPYEQYF,TGTGCCAGCAGCGACTCCGACAGGCCCTACGAGCAGTACTTC
NA,NA,TRBJ2-5,TRBV12-3/TRBV12-4,CASSQKETQYF,TGTGCCAGCAGCCAAAAAGAGACCCAGTACTTC
NA,few,TRBJ1-5,TRBV15,CATSSQGNQPQHF,TGTGCCACCAGCAGCCAGGGAAATCAGCCCCAGCATTTT
NA,NA,TRBJ2-1,TRBV5-6,CASGRGDNEQFF,TGTGCCAGCGGTCGGGGAGACAATGAGCAGTTCTTC
NA,NA,TRBJ2-2,TRBV9,CASSVAPSTGELFF,TGTGCCAGCAGCGTAGCTCCTAGCACCGGGGAGCTGTTTTTT
NA,NA,TRBJ2-3,TRBV11-2,CASSLQGLSTDTQYF,TGTGCCAGCAGCCTGCAGGGGCTTAGCACAGATACGCAGTATTTT
TRBD1,once,TRBJ2-5,TRBV25-1,CASSSTGTLPETQYF,TGTGCCAGCAGTTCGACAGGGACCCTCCCGGAGACCCAGTACTTC
NA,NA,TRBJ2-7,TRBV6-1,CASSEGGRIYEQYF,TGTGCCAGCAGTGAAGGGGGCAGAATCTACGAGCAGTACTTC
NA,NA,TRBJ1-2,TRBV29-1,CSVEDSLYYGYTF,TGCAGCGTTGAAGACTCTCTATACTATGGCTACACCTTC
NA,NA,TRBJ1-1,TRBV30,CAWGGGLTEAFF,TGTGCCTGGGGTGGGGGACTCACTGAAGCTTTCTTT
NA,once,TRBJ1-5,TRBV19,CASSPLPGSNQPQHF,TGTGCCAGTAGTCCCCTCCCGGGAAGCAATCAGCCCCAGCATTTT
NA,NA,TRBJ1-5,TRBV5-4,CASSTGPSRNQPQHF,TGTGCCAGCAGCACGGGACCCTCCAGGAATCAGCCCCAGCATTTT
NA,NA,TRBJ2-3,TRBV5-1,CASSLTGFTDTQYF,TGCGCCAGCAGCTTAACAGGGTTTACAGATACGCAGTATTTT
TRBD1,NA,TRBJ1-5,TRBV20-1,CSASRQGLSQPQHF,TGCAGTGCCAGTAGACAGGGCTTGAGTCAGCCCCAGCATTTT
NA,NA,TRBJ2-6,TRBV7-9,CASSLALGGRGANVLTF,TGTGCCAGCAGCTTAGCGCTCGGGGGACGTGGGGCCAACGTCCTGACTTTC
TRBD1,NA,TRBJ1-1,TRBV5-6,CASSQTGLFTAFF,TGTGCCAGCAGCCAGACAGGGTTATTTACGGCTTTCTTT
TRBD1,few,TRBJ1-6,TRBV15,CATSRDKEGGQGDLHVVASPLHF,TGTGCCACCAGCAGAGATAAAGAGGGAGGACAGGGTGATCTTCATGTGGTAGCTTCACCCCTCCACTTT
NA,NA,TRBJ2-2,TRBV18,CASSPFSGTGELFF,TGTGCCAGCTCACCTTTTAGCGGCACCGGGGAGCTGTTTTTT
NA,NA,TRBJ2-5,TRBV7-9,CASSLGDSQETQYF,TGTGCCAGCAGCTTAGGAGACAGCCAAGAGACCCAGTACTTC
NA,NA,TRBJ2-5,TRBV7-3,CASSLIGGGQETQYF,TGTGCCAGCAGCTTAATTGGGGGCGGGCAAGAGACCCAGTACTTC
NA,NA,TRBJ1-5,TRBV2,CASSMSSNQPQHF,TGTGCCAGCAGTATGTCTAGCAATCAGCCCCAGCATTTT